These T cell receptor beta chains were read from a single sample in a study of T cells in localized non-small cell lung cancer. Clones were read by immunoSEQ multiplex PCR, and TCRdb kept only the in-frame ones, dropping some. This table holds 2,700 or so clones, about 26% found once. The sample in question was normal lung tissue next to the tumor, obtained before any cancer treatment. These receptors all come from a woman aged 40-70 years with stage II squamous cell lung carcinoma. Each CDR3 is given with its conserved first and last residue. The D gene is left open where the match is weak. Some rows have no size entry. The others give once, few or many, or a class for an expanded clone.

.	.	TRBJ1-1	TRBV6-8	TGTGCCAGCAGTTATTTGAAGAAGAACACTGAAGCTTTCTTT	CASSYLKKNTEAFF
.	.	TRBJ2-1	TRBV5-1	TGCGCCAGCAGCTTAGGGGGAGGGCCTTCGGACAATGAGCAGTTCTTC	CASSLGGGPSDNEQFF
medium-sized	.	TRBJ2-1	TRBV28	TGTGCCAGCAGTCTCCGGGACTTAAGACGGAATGAGCAGTTCTTC	CASSLRDLRRNEQFF
medium-sized	TRBD1	TRBJ2-5	TRBV6-8	TGTGCCATCAGTGCGCGGACAGGGCAAGAGACCCAGTACTTC	CAISARTGQETQYF
.	.	TRBJ1-1	TRBV19	TGTGCCAGTAGTATAGGGACTGAAGCTTTCTTT	CASSIGTEAFF
.	.	TRBJ1-3	TRBV29-1	TGCAGCGTTGAACTCCAGGGGAGGGCCGGAGACGTCCCTGGAAACACCATATATTTT	CSVELQGRAGDVPGNTIYF
few	.	TRBJ2-2	TRBV30	TGTGCCTGGCAAAACGGGGTGAACACCGGGGAGCTGTTTTTT	CAWQNGVNTGELFF
medium-sized	.	TRBJ2-5	TRBV11-3	TGTGCCAGCAGCCTTGACAGGGGAGGGGAGACCCAGTACTTC	CASSLDRGGETQYF
few	TRBD1	TRBJ2-1	TRBV23-1	TGCGCCAGCAGACCGGGGACAGGGAGGTTGGTCAATGAGCAGTTCTTC	CASRPGTGRLVNEQFF
few	TRBD1	TRBJ1-2	TRBV6-8	TGTGCCAGCAGTTCTCAGGGGGCCCGCGGCTACACCTTC	CASSSQGARGYTF
.	.	TRBJ2-2	TRBV7-2	TGTGCCAGCAGCCAAGCAGCCAGCCAGAACACCGGGGAGCTGTTTTTT	CASSQAASQNTGELFF
few	.	TRBJ1-5	TRBV6-8	TGTGCCAGCAGGCCCTCGAGGGGCCCGACGGGTTATAGCAATCAGCCCCAGCATTTT	CASRPSRGPTGYSNQPQHF
.	TRBD1	TRBJ2-3	TRBV7-2	TGTGCCAGCGCCCCCGGGACAGGAGACACAGATACGCAGTATTTT	CASAPGTGDTDTQYF
few	TRBD2	TRBJ2-7	TRBV28	TGTGCCAGCAGTTCTAGCGGGAGGTCCTACGAGCAGTACTTC	CASSSSGRSYEQYF
.	TRBD1	TRBJ1-1	TRBV29-1	TGCAGCGTTCACCCAGGGGGCCGCACTGAAGCTTTCTTT	CSVHPGGRTEAFF
.	.	TRBJ2-3	TRBV11-3	TGTGCCAGCAGCTTGGGGACTAGCACAGATACGCAGTATTTT	CASSLGTSTDTQYF
medium-sized	TRBD2	TRBJ2-1	TRBV11-3	TGTGCCAGCAGCCAAAATCCCGGACTAGCGGGAGGGTACAATGAGCAGTTCTTC	CASSQNPGLAGGYNEQFF
.	TRBD1	TRBJ2-7	TRBV9	TGTGCCAGCAAGGGGGCCACCCAGTACGAGCAGTACTTC	CASKGATQYEQYF
once	.	TRBJ2-1	TRBV14	TGTGCCAGCAGCCCCCGGACAGCTTCGGAGCAGTTCTTC	CASSPRTASEQFF
medium-sized	TRBD1	TRBJ2-7	TRBV9	TGTGCCACCGCCGGGACAGGCCGATACGAGCAGTACTTC	CATAGTGRYEQYF
.	TRBD1	TRBJ2-1	TRBV5-1	TGCGCCAGCAGCTTGATGGGGACAGGGGGCAATGAGCAGTTCTTC	CASSLMGTGGNEQFF
.	.	TRBJ1-2	TRBV19	TGTGCCAGTAGTACTGGCCAGGGAGACTATGGCTACACCTTC	CASSTGQGDYGYTF
.	TRBD2	TRBJ2-7	TRBV6-8	TGTGCCAGCACTCCCGCGGGAGGGCCGTCCGAGCAGTACTTC	CASTPAGGPSEQYF
few	.	TRBJ1-3	TRBV6-8	TGTGCCAGCAGTTACTCGAGAGGGAGCTCTGGAAACACCATATATTTT	CASSYSRGSSGNTIYF
.	.	TRBJ2-3	TRBV30	TGTGCCTGGAGGGGCGGGACTAGCACAGATACGCAGTATTTT	CAWRGGTSTDTQYF
few	.	TRBJ1-3	TRBV6-8	TGTGCCAGCAGGGAACGGGGGTACTCTGGAAACACCATATATTTT	CASRERGYSGNTIYF
.	TRBD1	TRBJ1-4	TRBV5-1	TGCGCCAGCAGCTGGACAGGGGAAGGTGAAAAACTGTTTTTT	CASSWTGEGEKLFF
few	.	TRBJ1-1	TRBV30	TGTGCCTGGAGGGGCCAGATTGAAGCTTTCTTT	CAWRGQIEAFF
medium-sized	.	TRBJ2-1	TRBV9	TGTGCCAGCAGCACCACCGGGACTGGATACAATGAGCAGTTCTTC	CASSTTGTGYNEQFF
.	TRBD1	TRBJ1-1	TRBV6-8	TGTGCCAGCAGTAGAACCGGGACAGGGGGCGAAGCTTTCTTT	CASSRTGTGGEAFF
.	.	TRBJ1-1	TRBV10-2	TGCGCCAGCATAGGAGGGAACACTGAAGCTTTCTTT	CASIGGNTEAFF
few	.	TRBJ2-6	TRBV6-8	TGTGCCAGCACCCACTCCGGATCGGTCTCTGGGGCCAACGTCCTGACTTTC	CASTHSGSVSGANVLTF
few	.	TRBJ1-1	TRBV7-2	TGTGCCAGCAGCTTACAGCGGGACACTGAAGCTTTCTTT	CASSLQRDTEAFF
.	TRBD2	TRBJ2-1	TRBV25-1	TGTGCCAGCAGTGAAGCGGGGGAAGGGTACAATGAGCAGTTCTTC	CASSEAGEGYNEQFF
few	.	TRBJ2-7	TRBV7-4	TGTGCCAGCAGCCCGGGGGACTCCTACGAGCAGTACTTC	CASSPGDSYEQYF
few	.	TRBJ1-4	TRBV15	TGTGCCACCAGCAGAGCTCTACAGGGTGAAGAAAAACTGTTTTTT	CATSRALQGEEKLFF
few	TRBD1	TRBJ1-2	TRBV6-8	TGTGCCACATACAGGGGAGAGGTTTCTTATGGCTACACCTTC	CATYRGEVSYGYTF
.	TRBD2	TRBJ2-3	TRBV6-8	TGTGCCAGCATCGCACCCCTCCTAGCGGACGACTGGGATACGCAGTATTTT	CASIAPLLADDWDTQYF
.	TRBD1	TRBJ1-4	TRBV11-3	TGTGCCAGCAGCCTGGAGGGGACAGGCAATGAAAAACTGTTTTTT	CASSLEGTGNEKLFF
.	.	TRBJ2-3	TRBV28	TGTGCCAGCAGCCTGGGGGAAAGAGCCACAGATACGCAGTATTTT	CASSLGERATDTQYF
.	TRBD1	TRBJ1-5	TRBV5-1	TGCGCCAGCAGCCTGGGACAGGGGAGTCAGCCCCAGCATTTT	CASSLGQGSQPQHF
.	TRBD1	TRBJ2-2	TRBV11-3	TGTGCCAGCAGCTTACGGGTAGCAGGGGGCGGGGAGCTGTTTTTT	CASSLRVAGGGELFF
few	TRBD2	TRBJ2-7	TRBV28	TGTGCCAGCAGTCGAAGCGGGAGCAAATACGAGCAGTACTTC	CASSRSGSKYEQYF
few	.	TRBJ2-7	TRBV9	TGTGCCAGCAAAGAGGGGACCTACGAGCAGTACTTC	CASKEGTYEQYF
.	TRBD2	TRBJ2-1	TRBV11-3	TGTGCCAGCAGCCCGGGACTAGCGGGCGATGAGCAGTTCTTC	CASSPGLAGDEQFF